Below are 25 T cell receptor beta chains sequenced from a single sample in a study of vaccination and CD4 T cells after COVID-19 (dated 2022 in TCRdb). Their cognate antigens are unknown. Libraries came from PCR. The run used an Illumina iSeq 100. At the Johns Hopkins FTIC core, DNA from the cultured CD4+ T cells underwent TCR sequencing with the Oncomine TCR Beta short-read assay. The raw public reads went through TCRdb reprocessing: fastp at Q25, MiXCR clone calling, in-frame beta chains kept. Every distinct CDR3 protein forms one entry, paired with its most common genes and DNA. The sample table contains about 5,500 distinct CDR3 sequences; only one count was recorded for about 47% of them. The leading ten clones occupy roughly 28% of the sample. The treatment or condition label, read with the paper, signifies: approximately nine-day PBMC culture with coronavirus spike peptide pools or control peptides (ViraFEST assay).

Sequenced material: CD4+ T cells from blood, cultured in vitro. These receptors all come from a human donor who had recovered from COVID-19.

This clonotype has only a few counts. The CDR3 here is CASRGANYNSPLHF. CDR3 nucleotides: TGTGCCAGTCGCGGGGCGAACTATAATTCACCCCTCCACTTT. The chain links TRBV19 to TRBJ1-6; weak D call: TRBD1 (5 bases). V was clipped by 8 bases and J by 3 bases, with 11 bases between them. The length of the CDR3 is 14 residues. Looked up from germline, CDR1 is LNHDA and CDR2 is SQIVND (reference sequence).

This chain uses TRBV19 with TRBJ2-4; D is ambiguous. V lost 3 bases and J lost 9, with 9 bases in between. CDR1 is LNHDA and CDR2 is SQIVND in the germline V gene (reference sequence). This CDR3 has 12 amino acids. In DNA form, the CDR3 reads TGTGCCAGTAGTATGATTACCGGCATTCAGTACTTC. This sequence encodes CASSMITGIQYF.

The chain links TRBV7-2 to TRBJ2-3; D is undetermined. Trimming took off 5 bases at V and 0 bases at J, with 3 bases between the two ends. The CDR3 contains 12 residues. CDR1 is SGHTA and CDR2 is FQGNSA in the germline V gene. Written as DNA, the CDR3 is TGTGCCAGCAGCCTGAGCACAGATACGCAGTATTTT. Translation: CASSLSTDTQYF.

In its sample, this clonotype was seen a few times. In DNA form, the CDR3 reads TGTGCCAGCGGCGGGCCTACCCGGGGTCAGCCCCAGCATTTT. Residues: CASGGPTRGQPQHF. This chain joins TRBV2 and TRBJ1-5; no clear D. This CDR3 contains 14 residues. Germline CDR1 SNHLY, CDR2 FYNNEI. The V end was cut by 8 bases, the J end by 6 bases, with 17 bases between. Filled out from reference TRBV2 and TRBJ1-5, the complete variable domain reads EPEVTQTPSHQVTQMGQEVILRCVPISNHLYFYWYRQILGQKVEFLVSFYNNEISEKSEIFDDQFSVERPDGSNFTLKIRSTKLEDSAMYFCASGGPTRGQPQHFGDGTRLSIL.

This chain joins TRBV27 and TRBJ1-5; 9 bases map to TRBD1. CDR1 is MNHEY, CDR2 SMNVEV, per germline (reference sequence). This CDR3 comprises 15 residues. The trim removed 2 bases at V and 5 bases at J, leaving 4 bases unmatched. The CDR3 here is CASSLMYRGHQPQHF. In DNA form, the CDR3 reads TGTGCCAGCAGTTTAATGTACAGGGGGCATCAGCCCCAGCATTTT.

The CDR3 region has the DNA TGCAGTGCTCGGACTAGCGGGAGCTGGGATGATGAGCAGTTCTTC. It translates to CSARTSGSWDDEQFF. The chain has TRBV20-1 and TRBJ2-1; 13 positions agree with TRBD2. The CDR3 has 15 amino acids. Trimming removed 5 bases from V and 8 bases from J; junction bases left unmatched: 9. Germline CDR1 DFQATT, CDR2 SNEGSKA (reference sequence).

In this sample, this clonotype turned up a few times. This sequence joins TRBV6-5 and TRBJ2-7; D is unresolved. The CDR3 consists of 15 residues. Germline V gene lookup returns CDR1 MNHEY and CDR2 SVGAGI. V was trimmed by 4 bases and J by 0 bases, leaving 13 bases between them. The CDR3 bases are TGTGCCAGCAGTTCCCCCGGCAGGAGCTCCTACGAGCAGTACTTC. Its protein product is CASSSPGRSSYEQYF.

This clonotype qualifies as medium-sized. The rearrangement links TRBV5-1 to TRBJ1-1; tentative D call: TRBD1 (5 bases). The CDR3 contains 14 residues. V lost 4 bases, J lost 3 bases, and 13 bases lay in between. CDR1 SGHRS and CDR2 YFSETQ come from the germline V gene. The CDR3 region is CASSTAFRDTEAFF. The CDR3, as DNA: TGCGCCAGCAGCACCGCGTTCAGGGACACTGAAGCTTTCTTT.

The chain couples TRBV29-1 to TRBJ2-3; D unclear. V lost 6 bases to trimming and J lost 6 bases, with 16 bases between them. Germline V gene lookup returns CDR1 SQVTM and CDR2 ANQGSEA. This CDR3 is 13 amino acids long. DNA of the CDR3: TGCAGCGTCGCCCGTACCCACGGGGATACGCAGTATTTT. Amino acid sequence: CSVARTHGDTQYF.

The chain uses TRBV12-3 or TRBV12-4 and TRBJ1-5, with D possibly matching TRBD1 (6 bases). V dropped 2 bases and J dropped 2 bases, with 13 bases sitting between them. The CDR3 covers 16 residues. The CDR3 nucleotides are TGTGCCAGCAGTTTAACCAGGGGAGGCGGCAATCAGCCCCAGCATTTT. The encoded protein is CASSLTRGGGNQPQHF.

The gene calls are TRBV7-9 and TRBJ1-6; no clear D. Trimming removed 1 base from V and 13 bases from J, with 8 bases in between. In germline, CDR1 is SEHNR, CDR2 FQNEAQ (reference sequence). The CDR3 has 12 residues. The CDR3, as DNA: TGTGCCAGCAGCTTAGATATAGCCCCCCTCCACTTT. It translates to CASSLDIAPLHF.

In its sample, this clonotype ranks as medium-sized. This chain links TRBV27 with TRBJ1-6, with D unclear. Trimming stripped 7 bases from V and 0 bases from J, with 10 bases between. This CDR3 has 15 amino acids. Germline CDR1 is MNHEY and CDR2 is SMNVEV (reference sequence). CDR3 sequence: CASKKTSSYNSPLHF. The CDR3 bases are TGTGCCAGCAAGAAGACCAGCTCCTATAATTCACCCCTCCACTTT.

V usage is TRBV11-2 and J usage is TRBJ2-3, with D possibly being TRBD2 (5 bases). In germline, CDR1 is SGHAT, CDR2 FQNNGV. CDR3 length: 18 amino acids. Trimming stripped 5 bases from V and 2 bases from J, with 23 bases between. Here the CDR3 reads CASSPRFRGAGLTDTQYF. CDR3 DNA sequence: TGTGCCAGCAGCCCCCGGTTTCGGGGAGCAGGCCTCACAGATACGCAGTATTTT. The full variable domain, with the rest looked up from reference TRBV11-2 and TRBJ2-3, is EAGVAQSPRYKIIEKRQSVAFWCNPISGHATLYWYQQILGQGPKLLIQFQNNGVVDDSQLPKDRFSAERLKGVDSTLKIQPAKLEDSAVYLCASSPRFRGAGLTDTQYFGPGTRLTVL.

This clonotype was recorded a few times. This chain uses TRBV2 with TRBJ2-2; possible D gene TRBD2, 5 bases. V shed 6 bases and J shed 4 bases, with 18 bases lying between them. This CDR3 spans 16 amino acids. Germline assignment: CDR1 SNHLY and CDR2 FYNNEI. CDR3 region: CASRKGLMGSTGELFF. CDR3 DNA sequence: TGTGCCAGCAGAAAAGGGCTTATGGGGAGCACCGGGGAGCTGTTTTTT. The entire variable domain, with the rest obtained from reference TRBV2 and TRBJ2-2, is as follows: EPEVTQTPSHQVTQMGQEVILRCVPISNHLYFYWYRQILGQKVEFLVSFYNNEISEKSEIFDDQFSVERPDGSNFTLKIRSTKLEDSAMYFCASRKGLMGSTGELFFGEGSRLTVL.

The J gene is TRBJ2-3, the V gene TRBV4-1; maybe TRBD1 (5 bases). The germline CDR1 and CDR2 sequences are MGHRA and YSYEKL. The CDR3 spans 13 residues. With 4 bases removed from V and 4 bases from J, the gap between germline ends came to 9 bases. The CDR3 here is CASSLGHADTQYF. The DNA for the CDR3 is TGCGCCAGCAGCCTGGGGCACGCAGATACGCAGTATTTT.

This sequence joins TRBV20-1 and TRBJ2-2; no reliable D call. Germline loops: CDR1 DFQATT, CDR2 SNEGSKA (reference sequence). The CDR3 loop spans 13 amino acids. CDR3 amino acids: CRYVLFSTGELFF. CDR3 nucleotides: TGCAGGTATGTTCTTTTCTCCACCGGGGAGCTGTTTTTT.

V and J are TRBV20-1 and TRBJ2-1; D remains ambiguous. This CDR3 has 12 residues. V gave up 2 bases and J gave up 4 bases, with 6 bases separating them. The germline CDR1 and CDR2 sequences are DFQATT and SNEGSKA (reference sequence). Here the CDR3 reads CSARSHYNEQFF. CDR3 DNA sequence: TGCAGTGCTAGAAGCCATTACAATGAGCAGTTCTTC.

CDR3 in DNA: TGTGCCAGTAGCAACCCAGGGGGCGCTGATCTAGCCGCTTTCTTT. Amino acid sequence: CASSNPGGADLAAFF. V usage is TRBV19 and J usage is TRBJ1-1; 8 nucleotides match TRBD1. CDR1 is LNHDA, CDR2 SQIVND, per germline (reference sequence). This CDR3 is 15 amino acids long. V trimming: 6 bases; J trimming: 11 bases; junction bases outside the gene matches: 17.

This clonotype was found a few times. The chain uses TRBV7-2 and TRBJ2-1, with 10 bases aligning to TRBD2. Germline assignment: CDR1 SGHTA and CDR2 FQGNSA. V dropped 2 bases and J dropped 9; count of bases not matched to a gene: 7. This CDR3 contains 15 residues. The CDR3 nucleotides read TGTGCCAGCAGCTTATCTAGCGGGAGCCCGGCTGAGCAGTTCTTC. This encodes CASSLSSGSPAEQFF.

This clonotype has only a few counts. The gene calls are TRBV10-3 and TRBJ2-7; 10 bases map to TRBD1. Trimming took 8 bases from V and 2 from J; bases not matched to a gene: 6. This CDR3 is built from 14 residues. The germline V gene encodes CDR1 ENHRY and CDR2 SYGVKD. CDR3 DNA: TGTGCCATCCGCTTCGGGACAGGGGCCTACGAGCAGTACTTC. Residues: CAIRFGTGAYEQYF.

The chain couples TRBV19 to TRBJ2-5; D call uncertain. Trimming took 3 bases from V and 5 from J, leaving 13 bases between them. The CDR3 length is 14 residues. Looked up from germline, CDR1 is LNHDA and CDR2 is SQIVND (reference sequence). This CDR3 is CASSMVPSMETQYF. In nucleotides, the CDR3 is TGTGCCAGTAGTATGGTCCCTAGTATGGAGACCCAGTACTTC.

This clonotype showed up just a few times. The rearrangement uses TRBV20-1 and TRBJ2-5; D unresolved. The CDR3 extends over 12 amino acids. Germline assignment: CDR1 DFQATT and CDR2 SNEGSKA (reference sequence). V lost 3 bases and J lost 4, with 9 bases in between. The CDR3: CSASKRGETQYF. The CDR3 coding sequence is TGCAGTGCTAGCAAGCGTGGAGAGACCCAGTACTTC.

The chain couples TRBV7-6 to TRBJ1-3, with 7 bases matching TRBD1. CDR1 and CDR2 from the germline V gene are SGHVS and FNYEAQ. V lost 0 bases, J lost 2 bases, and 1 base stayed unmatched. This CDR3 is 15 amino acids long. This CDR3 reads CASSLATGAGNTIYF. The CDR3 coding sequence is TGTGCCAGCAGCTTAGCTACAGGGGCTGGAAACACCATATATTTT.

In this sample, this clonotype turned up a few times. The CDR3 reads CASSFSGETQYF. As DNA, the CDR3 is TGTGCCAGCAGCTTTTCCGGAGAGACCCAGTACTTC. The rearrangement uses TRBV5-5 and TRBJ2-5, with D uncertain. Germline V CDR1 and CDR2: SGHKS, YYEKEE (reference sequence). This CDR3 region has 12 residues. Trimming removed 2 bases at V and 4 bases at J, with 6 bases between.

This clonotype came up a few times. The V call is TRBV6-2 or TRBV6-3, the J call TRBJ2-2; unclear D gene. The CDR3 runs 16 residues. Trimming left V 1 base short and J 0 bases short, with 9 bases between. Germline-derived CDR1 and CDR2 are MNHEY and SVGEGT. CDR3 nucleotides: TGTGCCAGCAGTTACTACGGCCCCTCGAACACCGGGGAGCTGTTTTTT. Amino acids: CASSYYGPSNTGELFF.